These 17 T cell receptor beta chains were sequenced from one sample in a study of T cell repertoires in cytomegalovirus infection. TCRdb reprocessed the reads with MiXCR, giving one entry per CDR3 protein. Among approximately 240,000 distinct CDR3 sequences listed, roughly an eighth were seen once. Source material: PBMCs. The receptors derive from a human donor in good health (CMV status not recorded). Some clones in this sample may be carry-over from other donors' samples.

Points on this clonotype: A junction end diverges from the germline sequence, so it may reflect a read error. CDR3 sequence: CASSYSNPRADAFF. The CDR3 DNA reads as TGTGCCAGCAGTTACTCGAACCCCCGGGCTGACGCTTTCTTT. This rearrangement joins TRBV6-6 to TRBJ1-1; D is undetermined. In germline, CDR1 is MNHNY, CDR2 SVGAGI (reference sequence). The CDR3 length is 14 residues.

This clonotype was detected a few times. V gene TRBV29-1 combines with J gene TRBJ2-7; D call uncertain. The CDR3 covers 11 residues. Trimming shortened V by 6 bases and J by 7 bases, and 13 bases separated the two germline ends. Per germline, CDR1 SQVTM and CDR2 ANQGSEA. CDR3 sequence reads: CSVSHKDEQYF. The CDR3, as DNA: TGCAGCGTATCCCACAAAGATGAGCAGTACTTC.

This clonotype has ten or more counts. The chain recombines TRBV7-2 with TRBJ1-2; a weak D match, TRBD1 (6 bases). Germline CDR1 is SGHTA and CDR2 is FQGNSA. The CDR3 runs 11 residues. V dropped 5 bases and J dropped 6 bases, with 7 bases sitting between them. The CDR3 sequence is CASSRTDGYTF. The CDR3 bases are TGTGCCAGCAGCCGGACAGATGGCTACACCTTC.

This clonotype appeared many times. V gene TRBV7-2 combines with J gene TRBJ2-1, with D possibly TRBD2 on 6 matching bases. V lost 7 bases to trimming and J lost 8 bases, with 18 bases between them. Germline assignment: CDR1 SGHTA and CDR2 FQGNSA. This CDR3 has 14 amino acids. CDR3: CASTPRGLSDEQFF. The CDR3 DNA is TGTGCCAGCACCCCGAGGGGACTTAGCGATGAGCAGTTCTTC.

The chain is built from TRBV20-1 and TRBJ1-5; TRBD1 aligns across 8 bases. With 7 bases clipped from V and 4 bases from J, the junction kept 9 bases outside the gene matches. The germline gives CDR1 DFQATT, CDR2 SNEGSKA (reference sequence). The CDR3 extends over 14 amino acids. CDR3 residues: CSVQGQGWNQPQHF. The CDR3 nucleotides are TGCAGTGTCCAAGGACAGGGCTGGAATCAGCCCCAGCATTTT.

This clonotype was found a few times. In DNA, the CDR3 is TGTGCCAGCAGCTTAGGTGGGACGGATGTCTACGAGCAGTACTTC. Translated, it gives CASSLGGTDVYEQYF. The chain recombines TRBV11-3 with TRBJ2-7, with D perhaps assigned TRBD1 or TRBD2 (5 bases each). The V gene lost 1 base and the J gene lost 3 bases, with 13 bases spanning the gap. The CDR3 has 15 amino acids. CDR1 and CDR2 from the germline V gene are SGHNT and YENEEA.

This clonotype has a handful of counts. The chain combines TRBV5-1 with TRBJ1-2, with D uncertain. This CDR3 region has 16 residues. Deletions cut 0 bases from V and 4 bases from J, with 16 bases between. Germline CDR1 SGHRS, CDR2 YFSETQ. The CDR3 region has the DNA TGCGCCAGCAGCTTGGCTGGGCGATTAGGGATCTATGGCTACACCTTC. As protein: CASSLAGRLGIYGYTF. Filled out from reference TRBV5-1 and TRBJ1-2, the complete variable domain reads KAGVTQTPRYLIKTRGQQVTLSCSPISGHRSVSWYQQTPGQGLQFLFEYFSETQRNKGNFPGRFSGRQFSNSRSEMNVSTLELGDSALYLCASSLAGRLGIYGYTFGSGTRLTVV.

The chain uses TRBV7-6 and TRBJ2-5; 7 bases agree with TRBD1. The CDR3 contains 15 residues. CDR1 and CDR2 (germline): SGHVS, FNYEAQ. After removal of 5 bases from V and 3 bases from J, the junction contained 9 bases not matched to a gene. The CDR3 DNA sequence: TGTGCCAGCAGCCCGACAGGGTTTAGAGAAGAGACCCAGTACTTC. This codes for CASSPTGFREETQYF.

This clonotype was counted ten times or more. The J gene is TRBJ1-5, the V gene TRBV6-2 or TRBV6-3; possible D gene TRBD1, 5 bases. CDR1 is MNHEY and CDR2 is SVGEGT in the germline V gene. V was trimmed by 5 bases and J by 2 bases, leaving 13 bases between them. The CDR3 extends over 15 amino acids. CDR3 residues: CASSQLRGGNQPQHF. CDR3 DNA: TGTGCCAGCAGTCAATTAAGAGGGGGCAATCAGCCCCAGCATTTT.

There are many counts of this clonotype. The rearrangement joins TRBV20-1 to TRBJ1-4; no reliable D call. V gave up 1 base and J gave up 8 bases, with 5 bases separating them. The germline gives CDR1 DFQATT, CDR2 SNEGSKA (reference sequence). The CDR3 is 11 amino acids. CDR3 DNA: TGCAGTGCTAGAGTGCGCGAAAAACTGTTTTTT. Protein product: CSARVREKLFF.

V usage is TRBV19 and J usage is TRBJ2-2, with 12 bases identical to TRBD2. Germline CDR1 and CDR2: LNHDA and SQIVND (reference sequence). The CDR3 sequence is 17 residues long. Germline trimming cut 4 bases from V and 4 bases from J; bases unmatched to any gene: 7. CDR3 in amino acids: CASSTTSGRSSTGELFF. In DNA, the CDR3 is TGTGCCAGTAGTACGACTAGCGGGAGATCCAGCACCGGGGAGCTGTTTTTT.

This clonotype was observed once. A much larger clone lies a single base off, so this may be a read error. This sequence joins TRBV7-2 and TRBJ2-7; D is undetermined. The germline V gene has CDR1 SGHTA and CDR2 FQGNSA. The CDR3 totals 11 residues. With 4 bases removed from V and 5 bases from J, the gap between germline ends came to 6 bases. The CDR3 coding sequence is TGTGCCAGCAGCTCCTACCACGAGCAGTACTTC. It is translated as CASSSYHEQYF.

In its sample, this clonotype was seen a few times. The chain couples TRBV12-3 or TRBV12-4 to TRBJ1-2; D may be TRBD1 (5 bases). CDR3 size: 12 residues. V was trimmed by 6 bases and J by 3 bases, leaving 8 bases between them. The CDR3 sequence: CASRGTDYGYTF. The DNA of the CDR3 is TGTGCCAGCAGAGGGACGGACTATGGCTACACCTTC.

The chain joins TRBV11-2 to TRBJ2-2; the match to TRBD1 covers 7 bases. This CDR3 comprises 15 residues. V shed 2 bases and J 6 bases; nucleotides not matched to a gene: 6. Germline V gene data show CDR1 as SGHAT and CDR2 as FQNNGV. The CDR3 nucleotides read TGTGCCAGCAGCTTAATAAGGGGGCTGCCCGGGGAGCTGTTTTTT. Translation gives CASSLIRGLPGELFF. The variable domain in full, completed from reference TRBV11-2 and TRBJ2-2, reads EAGVAQSPRYKIIEKRQSVAFWCNPISGHATLYWYQQILGQGPKLLIQFQNNGVVDDSQLPKDRFSAERLKGVDSTLKIQPAKLEDSAVYLCASSLIRGLPGELFFGEGSRLTVL.

This clonotype has only a few counts. The genes are TRBV5-1 and TRBJ2-1, with 10 bases that match TRBD2. The CDR3 runs to 14 residues. V was clipped by 3 bases and J by 7 bases; unmatched bases: 4. Germline V gene lookup returns CDR1 SGHRS and CDR2 YFSETQ. CDR3 sequence (DNA): TGCGCCAGCAGCTACGGACTAGCGGAAAATGAGCAGTTCTTC. It translates to CASSYGLAENEQFF.

A few counts support this clonotype. V usage is TRBV4-3 and J usage is TRBJ1-1; 7 bases agree with TRBD1. The V gene's germline CDR1 is LGHNA and CDR2 YSLEER. The CDR3 loop spans 15 amino acids. V was pared by 0 bases and J by 1 base, with 2 bases of the junction left unmatched. CDR3 in amino acids: CASSQEEGANTEAFF. CDR3 in DNA: TGCGCCAGCAGCCAAGAGGAGGGGGCGAACACTGAAGCTTTCTTT.

Points on this clonotype: This sequence may be a read error, since a much larger clone differs from it by one base. V usage is TRBV7-6 and J usage is TRBJ1-2, with a possible D match to TRBD1 (5 bases). The V end lost 0 bases, the J end lost 6 bases, and 8 bases lay between the germline ends. This CDR3 comprises 13 residues. Germline CDR1 and CDR2: SGHVS and FNYEAQ. CDR3 sequence reads: CASSLAAGNGYTF. DNA for the CDR3: TGTGCCAGCAGCTTAGCGGCAGGGAATGGCTACACCTTC.